The rows below give T cell receptor beta chains drawn from one sample of a study of cytomegalovirus exposure and HLA in healthy donors. Sequencing used immunoSEQ multiplex PCR; TCRdb keeps in-frame clones, though not all of them. The repertoire consists of some 75,000 clones, with about 96% occurring once and the leading ten covering roughly 1.3%. Sequenced: PBMCs. Receptors were obtained from a woman aged 18-29 years in good health and CMV-seronegative. Each CDR3 is given with its conserved first and last residue. The D gene is left open where the match is weak. Only part of the rows carry a size: once, few, many, or a class if the clone is expanded.

CDR3nt	CDR3aa	d_gene	v_gene	j_gene	abundance
TGTGCCAGTAGTGACGGGTACAATGAGCAGTTCTTC	CASSDGYNEQFF	-	TRBV19	TRBJ2-1	-
TGTGCCAGCTTCTTTGGGGGGGAGCAGTTCTTC	CASFFGGEQFF	-	TRBV2	TRBJ2-1	few
TGTGCCAGCAGTTCACCCCGACAGGGGGGAGATACGCAGTATTTT	CASSSPRQGGDTQYF	TRBD1	TRBV27	TRBJ2-3	-
TGTGCCATCAGTGAGTTGACAGGACGGGCTGAAGCTTTCTTT	CAISELTGRAEAFF	-	TRBV10-3	TRBJ1-1	-
TGCGCCAGCAGCCTTGGGGAGGGGCGGCCAGGGGATTTT	CASSLGEGRPGDF	-	TRBV5-1	TRBJ2-3	-
TGCAGCGTCCGGCCAGGAGGGGTCTACGAGCAGTACTTC	CSVRPGGVYEQYF	-	TRBV29-1	TRBJ2-7	-
TGTGCCAGCAGCACGAGGAACACTGAAGCTTTCTTT	CASSTRNTEAFF	-	TRBV7-9	TRBJ1-1	-
TGTGCCAGCAGCTCCTCGTTGAACACTGAAGCTTTCTTT	CASSSSLNTEAFF	-	TRBV14	TRBJ1-1	-
TGTGCCAGCAGCCAAGAAAGCGGGAGAGTCTACGAGCAGTACTTC	CASSQESGRVYEQYF	TRBD2	TRBV14	TRBJ2-7	once
TGTGCCAGCAGTCCCGAGACGACAGTCGAGCAGTACTTC	CASSPETTVEQYF	-	TRBV27	TRBJ2-7	-
TGTGCCAGCAGCTTAGTTACGGGCCAAGAGACCCAGTACTTC	CASSLVTGQETQYF	-	TRBV7-9	TRBJ2-5	-
TGCGCCAGCAGCTTGGGGGCGGGAGGGTACGAGCAGTACTTC	CASSLGAGGYEQYF	TRBD2	TRBV5-1	TRBJ2-7	-
TGCGCCAGCAGCCCGGGCGGGGCCTACGAGCAGTACTTC	CASSPGGAYEQYF	-	TRBV5-1	TRBJ2-7	-
TGTGCCAGCAGTCAGGGACAGACTGCAACTAATGAAAAACTGTTTTTT	CASSQGQTATNEKLFF	TRBD1	TRBV2	TRBJ1-4	-
TGTGCCAGCAGCGTAACCCCCGGGAGTACCGGTGAGCAGTTCTTC	CASSVTPGSTGEQFF	-	TRBV9	TRBJ2-1	-
TGTGCCAGCAGTGATGTAGAGATCACTGAAGCTTTCTTT	CASSDVEITEAFF	-	TRBV6-1	TRBJ1-1	once
TGTGCCACCAGCAGAGGGAGCAAGCGCAGCGGGGAGCTGTTTTTT	CATSRGSKRSGELFF	-	TRBV15	TRBJ2-2	few
TGTGCCAGCAGTTTCGGGAGGGAAAGGGAGACCCAGTACTTC	CASSFGRERETQYF	TRBD2	TRBV6-1	TRBJ2-5	-
TGCGCCAGCAGTTCAACGGGACAGGGGAGCACCGGGGAGCTGTTTTTT	CASSSTGQGSTGELFF	TRBD1	TRBV10-1	TRBJ2-2	once
TGTGCCAGCAGCCTCGGCCCAGGACTAGCTAGCGTAAAGGGTACTAACGAGCAGTACTTC	CASSLGPGLASVKGTNEQYF	-	TRBV21-1	TRBJ2-7	-
TGTGCCAGCAGCCGGGGACTAGCGGGAGGGAATGGAGAGACCCAGTACTTC	CASSRGLAGGNGETQYF	TRBD2	TRBV7-8	TRBJ2-5	-
TGCGCCAGCAGCCAGCCTTCGGGACAGTACGGGAACACTGAAGCTTTCTTT	CASSQPSGQYGNTEAFF	TRBD1	TRBV4-1	TRBJ1-1	-
TGTGCCAGCAGTAGAGGACTGCCTAGCACAGATACGCAGTATTTT	CASSRGLPSTDTQYF	-	TRBV28	TRBJ2-3	-
TGTGCCAGCATAAGTTGGGGACAAGTCAATCAGCCCCAGCATTTT	CASISWGQVNQPQHF	-	TRBV28	TRBJ1-5	-
TGTGCCAGCAGCTTGACACCATATGATGGCTACACCTTC	CASSLTPYDGYTF	-	TRBV5-8	TRBJ1-2	-
TGTGCCAGCAGTTTACTTCTTCTGGGACTGCCAGGCGCGGATACGCAGTATTTT	CASSLLLLGLPGADTQYF	-	TRBV28	TRBJ2-3	-
TGTGCCAGCAGTTTATTTAGTGAAGACTACGAGCAGTACTTC	CASSLFSEDYEQYF	-	TRBV28	TRBJ2-7	-
TGTGCCAGTAGTGAGGGACAGGGTAGGTACAATGAGCAGTTCTTC	CASSEGQGRYNEQFF	TRBD1	TRBV19	TRBJ2-1	once
TGCGCCAGCAGTGAGGGGACTAGTCCCCCATGGCAGACCGGGGAGCTGTTTTTT	CASSEGTSPPWQTGELFF	TRBD2	TRBV10-1	TRBJ2-2	-
TGTGCCAGCAGTTTCGGGGTGGGAACTGAAGCTTTCTTT	CASSFGVGTEAFF	-	TRBV27	TRBJ1-1	-
TGCGCCAGCAGCGTAGACCGACTAAGTGGCTACACCTTC	CASSVDRLSGYTF	-	TRBV5-1	TRBJ1-2	-
TGTGCCAGCCATCTGAGAGGAAGCACAGATACGCAGTATTTT	CASHLRGSTDTQYF	-	TRBV18	TRBJ2-3	once
TGTGCCAGCAGTGAAGCTGGGAGGCAAGAAGGGTATGGCTACACCTTC	CASSEAGRQEGYGYTF	-	TRBV6-1	TRBJ1-2	-
TGCGCCAGCAGCTTGGAGACTAGCGGTTACAATGAGCAGTTCTTC	CASSLETSGYNEQFF	TRBD2	TRBV5-1	TRBJ2-1	-
TGTGCCAGCAGCTTAAGCGGGAACCAAGAGACCCAGTACTTC	CASSLSGNQETQYF	TRBD2	TRBV7-6	TRBJ2-5	-
TGTGCCAGCAGCCGACAGGGGTACGAGCAGTACTTC	CASSRQGYEQYF	TRBD1	TRBV13	TRBJ2-7	-
TGTGCCAGCACCGGGACAATCAATCAGCCCCAGCATTTT	CASTGTINQPQHF	-	TRBV7-2	TRBJ1-5	-
TGCAGTGCTATCAGGGAAGATACGCAGTATTTT	CSAIREDTQYF	-	TRBV20-1	TRBJ2-3	-
TGTGCCATCAGGGGGGACAGCACTGAAGCTTTCTTT	CAIRGDSTEAFF	TRBD1	TRBV10-3	TRBJ1-1	-
TGCGCCAGCAGCTATAGACAGAGCACAGATACGCAGTATTTT	CASSYRQSTDTQYF	-	TRBV5-1	TRBJ2-3	-
TGTGCCAGCAGTGACGGGGCGGGAGTAGTCTACAATGAGCAGTTCTTC	CASSDGAGVVYNEQFF	TRBD2	TRBV2	TRBJ2-1	once
TGTGCCAGCACTCCCGGGAGGGGTTGGGAGGAAAAACTGTTTTTT	CASTPGRGWEEKLFF	-	TRBV6-5	TRBJ1-4	-
TGTGCCAGCAGTCGAACAGGGGCTAATGAAAAACTGTTTTTT	CASSRTGANEKLFF	TRBD1	TRBV28	TRBJ1-4	-
TGTGCCAGCAGCTCAGATCTCCACCGCTCCTACAATGAGCAGTTCTTC	CASSSDLHRSYNEQFF	-	TRBV7-7	TRBJ2-1	-